The clone carrying this TCR beta chain occurred a few times. Its antigen remains unknown. Looked up from germline, CDR1 is MNHEY and CDR2 is SMNVEV (reference sequence). This CDR3 spans 13 amino acids. The ends were cut back, 4 bases at V and 9 bases at J, with 10 bases in the middle. Measured with immunoSEQ multiplex PCR; TCRdb has only the in-frame clones, and not every one. The sample contains roughly 30,000 clones, 70% to 85% of which appear only once. The sample originates from a study of STAT5B mutations in CD4+ large granular lymphocyte leukemia. Findings and caveats of the study: CD4-sorted patient repertoires seemed more clonal than healthy CD4+ repertoires.

Controls came from buffy coats of healthy blood donors. V and J are TRBV27 and TRBJ1-6; D is perhaps TRBD1 (6 bases). The receptor was isolated from a human donor in good health. Sequencing input: CD4+ T cells from blood buffy coats. CDR3 DNA: TGTGCCAGCAGTTATCTCAGGGGTTCACCCCTCCACTTT. It is translated as CASSYLRGSPLHF.